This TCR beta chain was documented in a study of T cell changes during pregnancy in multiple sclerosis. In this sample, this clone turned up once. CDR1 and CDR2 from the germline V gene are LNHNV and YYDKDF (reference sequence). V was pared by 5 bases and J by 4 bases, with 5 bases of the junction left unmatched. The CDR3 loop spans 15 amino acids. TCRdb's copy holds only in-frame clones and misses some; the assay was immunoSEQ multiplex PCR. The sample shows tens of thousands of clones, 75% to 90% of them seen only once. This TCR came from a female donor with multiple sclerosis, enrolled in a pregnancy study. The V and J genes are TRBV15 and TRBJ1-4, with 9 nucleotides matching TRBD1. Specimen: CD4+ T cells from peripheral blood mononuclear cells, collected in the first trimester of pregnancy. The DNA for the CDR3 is TGTGCCACCAGCCGGACAGGGGCCTATAATGAAAAACTGTTTTTT. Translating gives CATSRTGAYNEKLFF.